The clone carrying this T cell receptor (beta chain) has just one count. The sample belongs to a study of shared clonotypes between healthy human individuals. The assay was immunoSEQ multiplex PCR, and TCRdb's table has in-frame clones only and misses some. The profile shows over 1.4 million clones, approximately 96% of them singletons. This TCR was sampled from a man aged 25 to 40 in good health. Sequencing was performed on naive CD4+ T cells sorted from blood. Subset given: CD45RA+ positively selected.

Written as DNA, the CDR3 is TGCGCCAGCAGCCCGGGTCGTAGGGCGCTCACTGAAGCTTTCTTT. Its protein is CASSPGRRALTEAFF. The genes are TRBV5-1 and TRBJ1-1, with D unresolved. CDR1 and CDR2 from the germline V gene are SGHRS and YFSETQ. With 4 bases removed from V and 4 bases from J, the gap between germline ends came to 17 bases. The CDR3 consists of 15 residues.